The 21 T cell receptor beta chains below come from one sample, sequenced in a study of blood T cell repertoires in COVID-19. Assay: immunoSEQ multiplex PCR; the TCRdb copy retains only in-frame clones and omits some. This sample has 150,000 or so clones, with about 83% found just once. Sequencing input: peripheral blood. Every receptor here comes from a man in his forties or fifties who had recovered from COVID-19.

The CDR3 spells CASSPETGNTIYF. Written as DNA, the CDR3 is TGTGCCAGCAGCCCCGAGACTGGAAACACCATATATTTT. The chain links TRBV12-3 or TRBV12-4 to TRBJ1-3, with D unclear. The length of the CDR3 is 13 residues. V was trimmed by 6 bases and J by 2 bases, leaving 8 bases between them.

The V call is TRBV27, the J call TRBJ2-6; 8 positions agree with TRBD1. This CDR3 region has 17 residues. Germline V gene data show CDR1 as MNHEY and CDR2 as SMNVEV (reference sequence). The J segment lost 0 bases and the V segment lost 4 bases, leaving 5 bases of the junction unmatched. The CDR3 is CASSSTGAHSGANVLTF. Here the CDR3 DNA reads TGTGCCAGCAGTTCGACAGGGGCACACTCTGGGGCCAACGTCCTGACTTTC.

This clone occurred once. The chain couples TRBV27 to TRBJ1-1; 7 bases are shared with TRBD1. V trimming: 7 bases; J trimming: 7 bases; junction bases outside the gene matches: 9. CDR1 is MNHEY, CDR2 SMNVEV, per germline (reference sequence). The CDR3 totals 13 residues. CDR3 coding DNA: TGTGCCAGCACTGAGGCAGGGGGTTTTGAAGCTTTCTTT. Translated: CASTEAGGFEAFF.

This clone was counted at least ten times. This chain links TRBV19 with TRBJ1-2; D may be TRBD1 (5 bases). V shed 10 bases and J shed 4 bases, with 16 bases lying between them. Germline values: CDR1 LNHDA, CDR2 SQIVND (reference sequence). The CDR3 runs to 13 residues. CDR3 nucleotides: TGTGCCACCACCGGGGAGGGGATCTATGGCTACACCTTC. This gives the protein CATTGEGIYGYTF.

V usage is TRBV28 and J usage is TRBJ2-3; 11 bases fit TRBD1. The CDR3 runs 19 residues. Trimming cost V 3 bases and J 4 bases; bases outside gene matches: 15. From germline, CDR1 is MDHEN and CDR2 SYDVKM. The CDR3 nucleotides are TGTGCCAGCAGTTTGCCCCCATCTCCGGGACAGGGGGACGCAGATACGCAGTATTTT. Translation gives CASSLPPSPGQGDADTQYF.

Only one count was recorded for this clone. The chain couples TRBV5-5 to TRBJ2-7; 8 bases map to TRBD2. CDR1 is SGHKS and CDR2 is YYEKEE in the germline V gene (reference sequence). The junction had 8 bases not matched to a gene; V was cut back by 1 base and J by 2 bases. CDR3 size: 16 residues. CDR3 region: CASSLSLGTSTYEQYF. CDR3 DNA: TGTGCCAGCAGCTTGAGTCTAGGGACTAGTACCTACGAGCAGTACTTC.

The rearrangement links TRBV28 to TRBJ2-1, with 10 bases matching TRBD2. The V gene end was trimmed by 11 bases and the J gene end by 0 bases; junction bases not matched to a gene: 7. The CDR3 runs 15 residues. CDR1 and CDR2 (germline): MDHEN, SYDVKM. CDR3 region: CASRAGGLSYNEQFF. The CDR3, as DNA: TGTGCCTCCAGAGCGGGAGGGCTCTCCTACAATGAGCAGTTCTTC.

This sequence joins TRBV7-2 and TRBJ2-7, with 9 bases that match TRBD1. V was pared by 3 bases and J by 6 bases, with 9 bases of the junction left unmatched. CDR3 length equals 15 residues. Germline-derived CDR1 and CDR2 are SGHTA and FQGNSA. The CDR3 bases are TGTGCCAGCAGCTTGACGGGACAGGGTAAAGGCGAGCAGTACTTC. This codes for CASSLTGQGKGEQYF. The full variable domain, with the rest looked up from reference TRBV7-2 and TRBJ2-7, is GAGVSQSPSNKVTEKGKDVELRCDPISGHTALYWYRQSLGQGLEFLIYFQGNSAPDKSGLPSDRFSAERTGGSVSTLTIQRTQQEDSAVYLCASSLTGQGKGEQYFGPGTRLTVT.

This clone showed up many times. The chain links TRBV27 to TRBJ2-7, with a possible D match to TRBD2 (5 bases). The CDR3 has 14 amino acids. V lost 3 bases, J lost 3 bases, and 12 bases lay in between. Germline assignment: CDR1 MNHEY and CDR2 SMNVEV (reference sequence). CDR3 in DNA: TGTGCCAGCAGTTTGGACTCATCGGGCTACGAGCAGTACTTC. Protein product: CASSLDSSGYEQYF.

This chain connects TRBV7-2 to TRBJ2-7; 10 nucleotides align to TRBD2. V shed 0 bases and J 4 bases; nucleotides not matched to a gene: 12. This CDR3 has 18 amino acids. Germline assignment: CDR1 SGHTA and CDR2 FQGNSA. The CDR3: CASSLALRLAGAPYEQYF. The DNA for the CDR3 is TGTGCCAGCAGCTTAGCGCTAAGGCTAGCGGGGGCCCCATACGAGCAGTACTTC. Drawing the rest from reference TRBV7-2 and TRBJ2-7, the complete variable domain is GAGVSQSPSNKVTEKGKDVELRCDPISGHTALYWYRQSLGQGLEFLIYFQGNSAPDKSGLPSDRFSAERTGGSVSTLTIQRTQQEDSAVYLCASSLALRLAGAPYEQYFGPGTRLTVT.

The J gene is TRBJ1-1, the V gene TRBV30, with D possibly being TRBD1 (6 bases). CDR1 and CDR2 (germline): GTSNPN, SVGIG (reference sequence). The CDR3 totals 12 residues. Trimming cost V 4 bases and J 8 bases, with 14 bases left between them. The CDR3 coding sequence is TGTGCCTGGACCCAGGGGCAGGGGGAAGCTTTCTTT. It encodes CAWTQGQGEAFF.

The V gene is TRBV28, the J gene TRBJ1-3; possibly TRBD1 for D (6 bases). The V gene lost 5 bases and the J gene lost 13 bases, with 15 bases spanning the gap. The CDR3 contains 12 residues. Germline-derived CDR1 and CDR2 are MDHEN and SYDVKM. The CDR3 protein is CASSPRGQGIYF. CDR3 bases: TGTGCCAGCAGTCCCCGGGGTCAGGGGATATATTTT.

The chain recombines TRBV7-3 with TRBJ2-3; tentatively, D is TRBD2 (6 bases). Germline CDR1 reads SGHTA; CDR2 reads FQGTGA. Trimming took off 2 bases at V and 2 bases at J, with 11 bases between the two ends. The CDR3 is made up of 15 amino acids. Here the CDR3 DNA reads TGTGCCAGCAGCTTACATAGCGGATCCACAGATACGCAGTATTTT. Its translation is CASSLHSGSTDTQYF. Filled out from reference TRBV7-3 and TRBJ2-3, the complete variable domain reads GAGVSQTPSNKVTEKGKYVELRCDPISGHTALYWYRQSLGQGPEFLIYFQGTGAADDSGLPNDRFFAVRPEGSVSTLKIQRTERGDSAVYLCASSLHSGSTDTQYFGPGTRLTVL.

This clone was counted only a few times. The V call is TRBV5-4, the J call TRBJ1-1, with D perhaps matching TRBD1 (5 bases). CDR1 is SGHNT, CDR2 YYREEE, per germline (reference sequence). V lost 1 base to trimming and J lost 1 base, with 5 bases between them. The CDR3 runs to 13 residues. The CDR3 sequence is CASSLTGNTEAFF. The CDR3 bases are TGTGCCAGCAGCTTGACAGGGAACACTGAAGCTTTCTTT.

Remarks on this clone: The same CDR3 also results from other DNA sequences found in this sample. This sequence joins TRBV20-1 and TRBJ1-6, with unresolved D. The V end was cut by 3 bases, the J end by 0 bases, with 12 bases between. Germline-derived CDR1 and CDR2 are DFQATT and SNEGSKA (reference sequence). The CDR3 is 16 amino acids. CDR3 DNA: TGCAGTGCTAGTAGGTCAGCGAGCTCCTATAATTCACCCCTCCACTTT. Amino acid sequence: CSASRSASSYNSPLHF.

The chain links TRBV6-1 to TRBJ1-6; D may be TRBD1 (5 bases). Trimming stripped 1 base from V and 6 bases from J, with 19 bases between. The CDR3 runs to 18 residues. CDR1 MNHNS and CDR2 SASEGT come from the germline V gene. CDR3 loop: CASSEGRVEPPGNSPLHF. In DNA, the CDR3 is TGTGCCAGCAGTGAAGGCAGGGTGGAACCTCCTGGTAATTCACCCCTCCACTTT.

The gene calls are TRBV29-1 and TRBJ1-2, with 9 bases matching TRBD1. The CDR3 is 14 amino acids. The trim removed 3 bases at V and 4 bases at J, leaving 6 bases unmatched. In germline, CDR1 is SQVTM, CDR2 ANQGSEA. Here the CDR3 DNA reads TGCAGCGTTGATTCTACAGGGGGCAGCTATGGCTACACCTTC. The encoded protein is CSVDSTGGSYGYTF. Using reference TRBV29-1 and TRBJ1-2 for the parts outside the CDR3, the full variable domain is SAVISQKPSRDICQRGTSLTIQCQVDSQVTMMFWYRQQPGQSLTLIATANQGSEATYESGFVIDKFPISRPNLTFSTLTVSNMSPEDSSIYLCSVDSTGGSYGYTFGSGTRLTVV.

The chain joins TRBV5-4 to TRBJ2-1; 12 nucleotides match TRBD2. Germline V gene sequence: CDR1 SGHNT, CDR2 YYREEE (reference sequence). This CDR3 region has 17 residues. V shed 3 bases, J shed 7 bases, and the junction held 11 bases outside the gene matches. CDR3 bases: TGTGCCAGCAGCTCCTCTCCTAGCGGGAGGGCCGGTAATGAGCAGTTCTTC. Translated, it gives CASSSSPSGRAGNEQFF. The full variable domain, rest sourced from reference TRBV5-4 and TRBJ2-1, is ETGVTQSPTHLIKTRGQQVTLRCSSQSGHNTVSWYQQALGQGPQFIFQYYREEENGRGNFPPRFSGLQFPNYSSELNVNALELDDSALYLCASSSSPSGRAGNEQFFGPGTRLTVL.

The table lists this clone with a count of one. The chain is built from TRBV4-3 and TRBJ2-2; 12 positions agree with TRBD2. With 1 base clipped from V and 7 bases from J, the junction kept 4 bases outside the gene matches. The CDR3 extends over 16 amino acids. Germline CDR1 and CDR2: LGHNA and YSLEER. CDR3 sequence: CASSQGTSGIFGELFF. CDR3 nucleotides: TGCGCCAGCAGCCAAGGGACTAGCGGGATATTCGGGGAGCTGTTTTTT.

This chain connects TRBV24-1 to TRBJ2-2; D perhaps matches TRBD2 (6 bases). V was pared by 0 bases and J by 5 bases, with 12 bases between. Germline CDR1 KGHDR, CDR2 SFDVKD. There are 16 residues in the CDR3. CDR3 in amino acids: CATSDLVGRGTGELFF. The CDR3 nucleotides are TGTGCCACCAGTGATTTGGTCGGGAGAGGGACCGGGGAGCTGTTTTTT.

The chain couples TRBV6-2 or TRBV6-3 to TRBJ2-3, with D maybe TRBD2 (6 bases). V was shortened by 4 bases and J by 4 bases, with 9 bases between the two germline ends. The germline gives CDR1 MNHEY, CDR2 SVGEGT. CDR3 length: 13 residues. Written as DNA, the CDR3 is TGTGCCAGCAGTTCCTCGGGAGCAGATACGCAGTATTTT. Its translation is CASSSSGADTQYF.